The rows below give T cell receptor beta chains drawn from one sample of a study of T-cell reconstitution after alpha-beta-depleted transplantation in children. Each CDR3 protein gets one entry after TCRdb re-called the PCR reads with MiXCR. The sample has about 250,000 distinct CDR3 sequences; 20% to 30% are singletons. The specimen was PBMCs, mostly from graft donor cells, collected 360 days after TCRalphabeta/CD19-depleted stem cell transplant. These receptors all stem from a female patient aged 2-9 years who had a stem cell transplant for congenital amegakaryocytic thrombocytopenia, so the T cells may come from the graft donor. The CDR3 runs from the conserved cysteine through the conserved F or W. D genes are given only for firm matches. Size tells how often a clone was seen (once, few, many) or the class of an expanded clone, and some rows leave it out.

clone_size	v_call	j_call	d_call	cdr3_nt	cdr3_aa
NA	TRBV27	TRBJ2-4	NA	TGTGCCAGCAGTTTATCGTCGTGGGCCAAAAACATTCAGTACTTC	CASSLSSWAKNIQYF
NA	TRBV2	TRBJ2-7	NA	TGTGCCAGCAGTGAGGGACGGGCTTCCTACGAGCAGTACTTC	CASSEGRASYEQYF
many	TRBV12-3/TRBV12-4	TRBJ1-2	NA	TGTGCCAGCAGTCGACAGTCTACTAACTATGGCTACACCTTC	CASSRQSTNYGYTF
few	TRBV5-1	TRBJ1-2	NA	TGCGCCAGCAGCTTGGTTACAGGACACCACTATGGCTACACCTTC	CASSLVTGHHYGYTF
many	TRBV12-3/TRBV12-4	TRBJ2-5	NA	TGTGCCAGCAGGAACGACAGGACTGAGACCCAGTACTTC	CASRNDRTETQYF
NA	TRBV3-1	TRBJ2-3	NA	TGTGCCAGCAGCCAAGAGGGTGCTTATGTCGATACGCAGTATTTT	CASSQEGAYVDTQYF
many	TRBV29-1	TRBJ2-5	NA	TGCAGCGTTGAGCAAGGAGAGACCCAGTACTTC	CSVEQGETQYF
NA	TRBV12-5	TRBJ1-6	TRBD1	TGTGCTAGTGGTCCCGGGACAGGACCCCTCCACTTT	CASGPGTGPLHF
few	TRBV20-1	TRBJ2-3	TRBD2	TGCAGTGCTGAATCGACTAGCGGGGGCACAGATACGCAGTATTTT	CSAESTSGGTDTQYF
NA	TRBV12-3/TRBV12-4	TRBJ1-2	NA	TGTGCCAGCAGTTTAGTAACGGGGAGCGGCGGCTACACCTTC	CASSLVTGSGGYTF
few	TRBV3-1	TRBJ2-5	TRBD1	TGTGCCAGCAGCCTGGACAGGGTTCCCCAAGAGACCCAGTACTTC	CASSLDRVPQETQYF
few	TRBV2	TRBJ2-5	TRBD1	TGTGCCAGCAGACTGCGGACAGGAGCCCAAGAGACCCAGTACTTC	CASRLRTGAQETQYF
NA	TRBV19	TRBJ2-1	TRBD2	TGTGCCAGTAGTATAGATGCGGGGGGCGCGGAGCAGTTCTTC	CASSIDAGGAEQFF
few	TRBV5-1	TRBJ2-7	NA	TGCGCCAGCAGCAACCTCCCTAGCACGAGCTACGAGCAGTACTTC	CASSNLPSTSYEQYF
NA	TRBV15	TRBJ2-3	NA	TGTGCCACCAGCAGAGATTTCATCTCGGCTAGGACTAGCACAGATACGCAGTATTTT	CATSRDFISARTSTDTQYF
NA	TRBV5-6	TRBJ2-1	TRBD2	TGTGCCAGCAGCTTGCTAGCGGGGCATAGGGACTCCTACAATGAGCAGTTCTTC	CASSLLAGHRDSYNEQFF
few	TRBV28	TRBJ2-4	TRBD1	TGTGCCAGCAGCTGGGGGACAGTTTTAGCCAAAAACATTCAGTACTTC	CASSWGTVLAKNIQYF
many	TRBV5-1	TRBJ2-7	NA	TGCGCCAGCAGCCAAGTGGGGGTCGAGCAGTACTTC	CASSQVGVEQYF
NA	TRBV2	TRBJ1-1	NA	TGTGCCAGCAGTGAGACGGCCACTGAAGCTTTCTTT	CASSETATEAFF
NA	TRBV20-1	TRBJ2-3	TRBD1	TGCAGTGCTCCGGGACAGGGAAGTCCAGATACGCAGTATTTT	CSAPGQGSPDTQYF
NA	TRBV23-1	TRBJ2-3	TRBD1	TGCGCCAGCAGTCATTGGACAGGGGACACAGATACGCAGTATTTT	CASSHWTGDTDTQYF
NA	TRBV7-6	TRBJ2-5	TRBD2	TGTGCCAGCAGCCCGACTAGCGTAGAGACCCAGTACTTC	CASSPTSVETQYF
few	TRBV24-1	TRBJ1-1	NA	TGTGCCACCAGTACAAATAGAGGGACTGAAGCTTTCTTT	CATSTNRGTEAFF
NA	TRBV12-3/TRBV12-4	TRBJ2-1	NA	TGTGCCAGCAGTATCCGCTCGATCACCGGGGTCGCTTACAATGAGCAGTTCTTC	CASSIRSITGVAYNEQFF
NA	TRBV4-3	TRBJ2-1	TRBD2	TGCGCCAGCAGCCAAGTTAGGGTGGGCCCTAGCGGGAACAATGAGCAGTTCTTC	CASSQVRVGPSGNNEQFF
NA	TRBV25-1	TRBJ1-4	NA	TGTGCCAGCAGTGAACAGGGAGCAACTAATGAAAAACTGTTTTTT	CASSEQGATNEKLFF
few	TRBV20-1	TRBJ1-1	NA	TGCAGTGCTAGTTACGCGACGAACACTGAAGCTTTCTTT	CSASYATNTEAFF
few	TRBV4-1	TRBJ1-1	NA	TGCGCCAGCAGCCATGTCCTACGGACGAACACTGAAGCTTTCTTT	CASSHVLRTNTEAFF
NA	TRBV28	TRBJ2-7	TRBD2	TGTGCCAGCACTTCTAGCGGGAGGGCTTGGGAGCAGTACTTC	CASTSSGRAWEQYF
few	TRBV27	TRBJ1-2	NA	TGTGCCACCGCCCCGGACAGAGCTAACTATGGCTACACCTTC	CATAPDRANYGYTF
NA	TRBV12-3/TRBV12-4	TRBJ2-1	NA	TGTGCCAGCAGTTTCATAGCGGACTACTACAATGAGCAGTTCTTC	CASSFIADYYNEQFF
many	TRBV4-3	TRBJ2-2	NA	TGCGCCAGCAGCCAAGATTACGAGCGACCGAACACCGGGGAGCTGTTTTTT	CASSQDYERPNTGELFF
NA	TRBV7-2	TRBJ2-1	NA	TGTGCCAGCAGCTTGCCCACTTGGTTCAATGAGCAGTTCTTC	CASSLPTWFNEQFF
NA	TRBV5-1	TRBJ2-2	TRBD1	TGCGCCAGCAGCCGGACAGGGGACGGGCCCGGGGAGCTGTTTTTT	CASSRTGDGPGELFF
NA	TRBV28	TRBJ2-5	NA	TGTGCCAGCAGTTTATGGCAGGTTGGATCATTAGAGACCCAGTACTTC	CASSLWQVGSLETQYF
many	TRBV5-4	TRBJ2-4	TRBD1	TGTGCCAGCAGCTCCTGGACAGGCGGAAACATTCAGTACTTC	CASSSWTGGNIQYF
many	TRBV5-1	TRBJ1-1	NA	TGCGCCAGCAGCTTGGATGGGGGGAACATGAACACTGAAGCTTTCTTT	CASSLDGGNMNTEAFF
few	TRBV7-8	TRBJ2-1	NA	TGTGCCAGCAGCCGTATGTGGGGTGGGAGCTCCTACAATGAGCAGTTCTTC	CASSRMWGGSSYNEQFF
NA	TRBV5-1	TRBJ1-2	TRBD1	TGCGCCAGCAGCTTGGGGACAGGGATGGTTGGCTATGGCTACACCTTC	CASSLGTGMVGYGYTF
NA	TRBV5-6	TRBJ2-7	NA	TGTGCCAGCAGCTCGTGGGCCTACGAGCAGTACTTC	CASSSWAYEQYF
NA	TRBV4-3	TRBJ2-7	NA	TGCGCCAGCAGCCAAGAAAGGCCGGGGGGCATCTCCTACGAGCAGTACTTC	CASSQERPGGISYEQYF
NA	TRBV20-1	TRBJ1-2	NA	TGCAGTGCTAGAGGGACAAGCTATGGCTACACCTTC	CSARGTSYGYTF
NA	TRBV12-3/TRBV12-4	TRBJ2-2	NA	TGTGCCAGCAGTCCGGACTATGCGGTCCCCGGGGAGCTGTTTTTT	CASSPDYAVPGELFF
many	TRBV28	TRBJ2-6	NA	TGTGCCAGCAGTATATCTGGGGCCAACGTCCTGACTTTC	CASSISGANVLTF
few	TRBV13	TRBJ1-3	NA	TGTGCCAGCAGCTTAGGGGACGGAGGAAACACCATATATTTT	CASSLGDGGNTIYF